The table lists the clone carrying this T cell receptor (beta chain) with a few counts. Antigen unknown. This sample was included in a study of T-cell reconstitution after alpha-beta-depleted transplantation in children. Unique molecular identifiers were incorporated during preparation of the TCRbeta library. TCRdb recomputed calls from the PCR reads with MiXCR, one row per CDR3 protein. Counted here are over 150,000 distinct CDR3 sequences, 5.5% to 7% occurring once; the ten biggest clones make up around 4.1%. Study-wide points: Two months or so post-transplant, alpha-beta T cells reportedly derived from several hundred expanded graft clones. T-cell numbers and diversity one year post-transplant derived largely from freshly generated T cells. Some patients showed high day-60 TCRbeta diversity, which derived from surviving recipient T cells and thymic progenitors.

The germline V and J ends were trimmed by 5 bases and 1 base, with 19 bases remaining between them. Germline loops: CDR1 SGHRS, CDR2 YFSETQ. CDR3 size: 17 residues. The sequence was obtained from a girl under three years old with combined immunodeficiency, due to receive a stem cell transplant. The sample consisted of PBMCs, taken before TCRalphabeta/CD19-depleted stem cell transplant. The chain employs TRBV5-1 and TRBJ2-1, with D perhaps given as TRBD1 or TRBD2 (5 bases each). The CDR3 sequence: CASRWDLDMTSYNEQFF. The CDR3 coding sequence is TGCGCCAGCAGGTGGGACCTGGATATGACTTCCTACAATGAGCAGTTCTTC.